This T cell receptor beta chain originates from a study of T-cell memory formation after mild COVID-19. Study findings and constraints: Mostly located in CM and EM were contracting CD4+ clones, with contracting CD8+ clones located in EMRA.

After removal of 5 bases from V and 5 bases from J, the junction contained 7 bases not matched to a gene. Germline assignment: CDR1 MGHRA and CDR2 YSYEKL. The CDR3 sequence is 15 residues long. Amplification by 5'RACE using constant-segment primers produced TCR alpha and TCR beta cDNA libraries that carried sample barcodes and UMIs. TCRdb reprocessed the 5' RACE reads with MiXCR, giving one entry per CDR3 protein. The data show a few hundred thousand distinct CDR3 sequences, about a sixth seen once. This clonotype was counted only a few times. Antigen specificity is unknown. The sequence was obtained from a man aged 18 to 29 who had mild COVID-19 (a few samples of this study predate the infection). Cell type and time point are not known. The rearrangement links TRBV4-1 to TRBJ2-5, with TRBD2 matching 11 bases. The sequenced sample was PBMCs or a T cell subset sorted from them (not recorded which). In nucleotides, the CDR3 is TGCGCCAGCAGCGAATCTAGCGGGGGGCGGGAGACCCAGTACTTC. Translating gives CASSESSGGRETQYF.